Listed below are T cell receptor beta chains from one sample, sequenced in a study of CD8+ T cells in alopecia areata. Data came from immunoSEQ multiplex PCR; TCRdb stores just in-frame clones and leaves some out. The sample shows more than 150,000 clones, under 60% of them seen only once. Specimen: CD8+ T cells sorted from blood, collected at week 24, from a patient treated with tofacitinib. These receptors were collected from a human donor with alopecia areata. The CDR3 runs from the conserved cysteine through the conserved F or W. The D gene is left open where the match is weak.

d_call,v_call,cdr3_aa
NA,TRBV4-1,CASSQVRGSSYGYTF
NA,TRBV7-8,CASSLDVGTEAFF
NA,TRBV15,CATSRVSYNEQFF
NA,TRBV5-6,CASSGRNGADYEQYF
NA,TRBV29-1,CSVEGGRPYEQYF
TRBD2,TRBV29-1,CSVDPSGATDTQYF
TRBD2,TRBV11-3,CASSPGTSGRYF
TRBD2,TRBV29-1,CSVEERGGRADTQYF
NA,TRBV29-1,CSVEGEGTAKMGTEAFF
NA,TRBV4-1,CASSQKGTEAFF